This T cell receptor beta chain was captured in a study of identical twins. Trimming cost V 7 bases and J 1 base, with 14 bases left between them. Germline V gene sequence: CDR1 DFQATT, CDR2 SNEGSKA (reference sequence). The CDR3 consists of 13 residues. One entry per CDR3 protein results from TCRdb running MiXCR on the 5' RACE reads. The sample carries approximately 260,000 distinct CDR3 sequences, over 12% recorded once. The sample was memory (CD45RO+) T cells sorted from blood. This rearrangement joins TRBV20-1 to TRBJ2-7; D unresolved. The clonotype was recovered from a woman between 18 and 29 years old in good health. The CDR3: CSVLSDTSYEQYF. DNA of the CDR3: TGCAGTGTACTCAGCGACACTTCCTACGAGCAGTACTTC.